The T cell receptor (beta chain) described here comes from a study of metastatic and nonmetastatic thyroid tumors. This clone has just a few counts. Germline V CDR1 and CDR2: MNHNS, SASEGT. The length of the CDR3 is 16 residues. Deletions cut 6 bases from V and 4 bases from J, with 19 bases between. None of the patients had undergone any treatment ahead of thyroid surgery. TCRdb re-called clones via MiXCR from the PCR reads. The sample shows roughly 34,000 clones, approximately 34% of them seen only once. The V call is TRBV6-1, the J call TRBJ1-5; tentative D call: TRBD1 (6 bases). The sequencing input was tumor tissue. The clonotype comes from a female donor with papillary thyroid cancer or a benign thyroid nodule (not recorded which). Some clones in this sample may be carry-over from other donors' samples. CDR3 sequence: CASRGAQRGSNQPQHF. The DNA of the CDR3 is TGTGCCAGCAGGGGGGCCCAGCGGGGTAGTAATCAGCCCCAGCATTTT.